In its sample, the clone carrying this T cell receptor (beta chain) was seen many times. The antigen remains undetermined. The data stem from a study of neurological immune-mediated disorders. Study results and limitations: HTLV-1-associated myelopathy led in TCR clonal expansion, while multiple sclerosis ranked lowest, below healthy controls.

The cDNA was synthesized by 5'RACE incorporating 10-nucleotide random UMIs. Sequencing runs each yielded over 180 million TCR-beta sequences from 15-18 subjects. Via MiXCR, TCRdb re-called the 5' RACE reads, giving one row per CDR3 protein. The data contain fewer than 80,000 distinct CDR3 sequences, around 5.2% of them singletons. Germline V gives CDR1 KGHDR, CDR2 SFDVKD. V shed 3 bases and J 4 bases; nucleotides not matched to a gene: 8. CDR3 length: 16 amino acids. The sequence was collected from a woman in her twenties or thirties with multiple sclerosis. The sequenced material came from PBMCs. The genes are TRBV24-1 and TRBJ1-2; 9 bases align to TRBD1. The CDR3 DNA reads TGTGCCACCAGTGATGCCGGGACAGGGTCTTCCTATGGCTACACCTTC. It yields the protein CATSDAGTGSSYGYTF.